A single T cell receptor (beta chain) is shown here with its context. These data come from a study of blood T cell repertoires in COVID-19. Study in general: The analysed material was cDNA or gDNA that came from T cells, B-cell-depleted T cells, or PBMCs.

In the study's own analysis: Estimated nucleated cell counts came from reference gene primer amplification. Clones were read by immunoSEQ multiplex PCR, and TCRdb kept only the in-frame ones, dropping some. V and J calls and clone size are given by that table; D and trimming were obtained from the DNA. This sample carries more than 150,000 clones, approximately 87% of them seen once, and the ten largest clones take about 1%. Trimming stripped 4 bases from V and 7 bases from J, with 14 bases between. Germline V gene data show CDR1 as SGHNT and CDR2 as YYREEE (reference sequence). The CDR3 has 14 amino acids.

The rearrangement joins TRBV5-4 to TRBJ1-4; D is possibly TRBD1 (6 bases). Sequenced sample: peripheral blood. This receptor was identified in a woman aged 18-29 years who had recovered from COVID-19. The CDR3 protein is CASSRAGTPEKLFF. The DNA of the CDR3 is TGTGCCAGCAGCCGCGCCGGGACACCTGAAAAACTGTTTTTT.